This TCR beta chain was documented in a study of blood T cells in healthy people across ages. Study results and limitations: Naive T cell percentage and TCR beta diversity correlated strongly. The lack of PBMC sorting stopped any conclusive naive versus antigen-experienced comparison. Long-lived and aged donors differed, with more naive CD4+ cells and higher diversity in the long-lived.

As regards this clonotype: Its antigen is not identified.

Trimming left V 1 base short and J 5 bases short, with 11 bases between. The CDR3 runs 14 residues. The germline V gene has CDR1 SGHTA and CDR2 FQGNSA. Next came a second PCR, run for about 6 to 11 cycles, which used a sample-barcoded 5' primer along with a J-beta primer mix. The template-switch adaptor was a 5' adaptor with 12 random nucleotides. It tagged each cDNA molecule. TCRdb re-analysed the 5' RACE reads in MiXCR, keeping a single row per CDR3 protein. The sample contains around 940,000 distinct CDR3 sequences, around 54% of which appear only once. Input material: blood. The rearrangement joins TRBV7-2 to TRBJ2-5; D unclear. The source is a woman aged 55-70 years in good health. CDR3 residues: CASSLGPDPETQYF. The CDR3, as DNA: TGTGCCAGCAGCTTAGGTCCAGATCCGGAGACCCAGTACTTC.